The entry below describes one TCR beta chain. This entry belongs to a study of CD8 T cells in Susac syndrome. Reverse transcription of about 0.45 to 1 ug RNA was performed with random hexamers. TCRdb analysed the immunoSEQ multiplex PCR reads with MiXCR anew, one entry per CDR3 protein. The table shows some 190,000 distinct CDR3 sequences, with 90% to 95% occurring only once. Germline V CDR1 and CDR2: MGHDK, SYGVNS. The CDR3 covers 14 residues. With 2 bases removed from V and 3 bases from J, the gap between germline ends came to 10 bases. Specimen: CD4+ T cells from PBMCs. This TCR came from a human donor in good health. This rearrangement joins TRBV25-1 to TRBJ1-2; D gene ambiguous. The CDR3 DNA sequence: TGTGCCAGCAGTGAACGGGGTCGGGACTATGGCTACACCTTC. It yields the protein CASSERGRDYGYTF.